This T cell receptor beta chain is drawn from a study of T-cell memory formation after mild COVID-19. Points from the study as a whole: The main location of contracting CD4+ clones was CM and EM, and that of contracting CD8+ clones was EMRA.

Note on this clonotype: What it recognizes is unknown.

One entry per CDR3 protein results from TCRdb running MiXCR on the 5' RACE reads. The sample records 300,000 to 350,000 distinct CDR3 sequences, roughly 21% being singletons. Germline V gene lookup returns CDR1 SGHTA and CDR2 FQGTGA. The CDR3 is 14 amino acids. The germline V and J ends were trimmed by 2 bases and 8 bases, with 13 bases remaining between them. The sequenced sample consisted of PBMCs or a T cell subset sorted from them (not recorded which). The gene calls are TRBV7-3 and TRBJ2-1; possibly TRBD1 or TRBD2 for D (6 bases each). This sequence was found in a man between 18 and 35 years old who had mild COVID-19 (a few samples of this study predate the infection). Cell type and time point are not known. The DNA of the CDR3 is TGTGCCAGCAGCTTAGGAGGGGGGAGATATGAGCAGTTCTTC. Its protein is CASSLGGGRYEQFF.